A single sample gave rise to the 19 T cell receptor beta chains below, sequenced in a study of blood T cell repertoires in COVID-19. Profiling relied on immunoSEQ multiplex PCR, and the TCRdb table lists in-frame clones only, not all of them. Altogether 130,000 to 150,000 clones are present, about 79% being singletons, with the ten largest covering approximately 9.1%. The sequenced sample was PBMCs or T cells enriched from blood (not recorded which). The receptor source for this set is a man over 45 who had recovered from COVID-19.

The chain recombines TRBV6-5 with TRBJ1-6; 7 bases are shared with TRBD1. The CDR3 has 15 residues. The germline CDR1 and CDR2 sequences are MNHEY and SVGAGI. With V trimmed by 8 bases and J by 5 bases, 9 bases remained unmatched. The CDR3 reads CASGGQAGDNSPLHF. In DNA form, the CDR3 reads TGTGCCAGCGGCGGACAGGCTGGGGATAATTCACCCCTCCACTTT.

The CDR3 DNA is TGTGCCAGCAGCTTGGATACGGGAAGCACAGATACGCAGTATTTT. This encodes CASSLDTGSTDTQYF. The chain links TRBV5-5 to TRBJ2-3; a weak D match, TRBD2 (5 bases). In germline, CDR1 is SGHKS, CDR2 YYEKEE (reference sequence). With 0 bases removed from V and 0 bases from J, the gap between germline ends came to 8 bases. CDR3 size: 15 residues. The full variable domain, rest sourced from reference TRBV5-5 and TRBJ2-3, is DAGVTQSPTHLIKTRGQQVTLRCSPISGHKSVSWYQQVLGQGPQFIFQYYEKEERGRGNFPDRFSARQFPNYSSELNVNALLLGDSALYLCASSLDTGSTDTQYFGPGTRLTVL.

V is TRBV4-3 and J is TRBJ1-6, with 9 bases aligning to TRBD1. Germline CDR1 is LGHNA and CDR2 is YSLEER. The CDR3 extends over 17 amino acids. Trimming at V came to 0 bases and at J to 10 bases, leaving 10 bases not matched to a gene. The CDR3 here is CASSQDSDRGIWSPLHF. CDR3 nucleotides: TGCGCCAGCAGCCAAGACTCGGACAGGGGAATCTGGTCACCCCTCCACTTT.

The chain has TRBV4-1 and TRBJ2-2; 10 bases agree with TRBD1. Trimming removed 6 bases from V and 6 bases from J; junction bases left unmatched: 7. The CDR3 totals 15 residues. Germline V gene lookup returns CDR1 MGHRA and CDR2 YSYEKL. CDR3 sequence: CASRSPGQGSGELFF. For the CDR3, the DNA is TGCGCCAGCAGGTCCCCGGGACAGGGGTCCGGGGAGCTGTTTTTT.

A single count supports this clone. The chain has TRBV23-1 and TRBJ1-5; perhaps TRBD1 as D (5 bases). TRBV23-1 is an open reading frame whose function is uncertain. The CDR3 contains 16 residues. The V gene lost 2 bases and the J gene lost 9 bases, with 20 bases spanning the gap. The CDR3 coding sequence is TGCGCCAGCAGTCAACCCGGGAGGGGACCCGTGGGGCCCCAGCATTTT. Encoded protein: CASSQPGRGPVGPQHF.

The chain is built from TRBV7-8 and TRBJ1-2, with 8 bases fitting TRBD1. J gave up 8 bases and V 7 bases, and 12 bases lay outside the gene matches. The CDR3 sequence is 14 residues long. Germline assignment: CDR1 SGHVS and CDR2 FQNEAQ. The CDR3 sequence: CASNPGQGQFGYTF. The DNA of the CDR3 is TGTGCCAGCAACCCCGGACAGGGCCAGTTCGGCTACACCTTC.

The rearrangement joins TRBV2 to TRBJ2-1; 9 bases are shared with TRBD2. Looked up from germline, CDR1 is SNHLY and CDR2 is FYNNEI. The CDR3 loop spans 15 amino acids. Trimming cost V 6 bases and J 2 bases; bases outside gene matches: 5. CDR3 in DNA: TGTGCCAGCAGAGACAGGACTAGCGCCTACAATGAGCAGTTCTTC. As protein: CASRDRTSAYNEQFF.

CDR3 sequence reads: CASSFLTGTSGGALLGEQFF. The DNA for the CDR3 is TGTGCCAGCAGCTTCCTCACCGGGACTAGCGGGGGGGCCCTCTTGGGTGAGCAGTTCTTC. The V and J genes are TRBV5-8 and TRBJ2-1; 16 bases are a match to TRBD2. V dropped 2 bases and J dropped 9; count of bases not matched to a gene: 17. Germline V gene lookup returns CDR1 SGHTS and CDR2 YDEGEE. The CDR3 loop spans 20 amino acids. Full variable domain (remainder filled in from reference TRBV5-8 and TRBJ2-1): EAGVTQSPTHLIKTRGQQATLRCSPISGHTSVYWYQQALGLGLQFLLWYDEGEERNRGNFPPRFSGRQFPNYSSELNVNALELEDSALYLCASSFLTGTSGGALLGEQFFGPGTRLTVL.

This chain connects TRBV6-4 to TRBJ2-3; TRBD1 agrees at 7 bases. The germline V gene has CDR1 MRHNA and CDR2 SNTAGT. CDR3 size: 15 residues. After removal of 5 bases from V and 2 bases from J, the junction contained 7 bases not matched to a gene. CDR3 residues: CASSFTGASTDTQYF. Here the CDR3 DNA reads TGTGCCAGCAGTTTTACAGGGGCCTCCACAGATACGCAGTATTTT.

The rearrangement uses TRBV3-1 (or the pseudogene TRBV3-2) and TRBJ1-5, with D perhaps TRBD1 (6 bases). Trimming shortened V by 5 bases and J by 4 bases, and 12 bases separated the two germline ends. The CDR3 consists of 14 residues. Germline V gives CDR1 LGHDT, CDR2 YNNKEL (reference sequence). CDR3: CASSTGTSNQPQHF. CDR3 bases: TGTGCCAGCAGCACCGGGACAAGTAATCAGCCCCAGCATTTT.

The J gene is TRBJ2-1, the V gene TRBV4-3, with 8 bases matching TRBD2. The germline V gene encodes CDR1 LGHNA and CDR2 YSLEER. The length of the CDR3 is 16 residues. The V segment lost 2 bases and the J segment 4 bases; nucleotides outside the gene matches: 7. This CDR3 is CASSQRSGTRYNEQFF. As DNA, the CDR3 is TGCGCCAGCAGCCAAAGATCAGGGACTAGGTACAATGAGCAGTTCTTC.

The CDR3 is CASSHGTDSNQPQHF. The CDR3 coding sequence is TGCGCCAGCAGCCATGGGACAGATAGCAATCAGCCCCAGCATTTT. V usage is TRBV4-3 and J usage is TRBJ1-5; the match to TRBD1 covers 7 bases. Trimming cost V 3 bases and J 0 bases; bases outside gene matches: 2. Germline lookup yields CDR1 LGHNA and CDR2 YSLEER. The CDR3 runs to 15 residues.

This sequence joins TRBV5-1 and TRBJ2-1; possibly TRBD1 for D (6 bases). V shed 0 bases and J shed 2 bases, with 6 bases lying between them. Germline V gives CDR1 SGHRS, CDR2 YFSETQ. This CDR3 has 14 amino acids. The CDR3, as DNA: TGCGCCAGCAGCTTGGGGGACACCTACAATGAGCAGTTCTTC. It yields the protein CASSLGDTYNEQFF. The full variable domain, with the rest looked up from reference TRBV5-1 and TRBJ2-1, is KAGVTQTPRYLIKTRGQQVTLSCSPISGHRSVSWYQQTPGQGLQFLFEYFSETQRNKGNFPGRFSGRQFSNSRSEMNVSTLELGDSALYLCASSLGDTYNEQFFGPGTRLTVL.

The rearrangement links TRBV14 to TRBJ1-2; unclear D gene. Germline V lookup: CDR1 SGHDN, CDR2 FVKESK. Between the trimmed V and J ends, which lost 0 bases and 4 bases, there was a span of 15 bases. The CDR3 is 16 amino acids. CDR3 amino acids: CASSQEFGGLAYGYTF. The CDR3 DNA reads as TGTGCCAGCAGCCAAGAATTTGGTGGATTAGCCTATGGCTACACCTTC.

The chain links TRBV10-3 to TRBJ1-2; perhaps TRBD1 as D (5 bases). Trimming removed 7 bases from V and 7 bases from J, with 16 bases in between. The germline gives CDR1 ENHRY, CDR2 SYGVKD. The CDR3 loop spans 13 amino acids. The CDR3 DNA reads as TGTGCCATCACCAGCCAGGGAACCGGTGGCTACACCTTC. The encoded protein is CAITSQGTGGYTF.

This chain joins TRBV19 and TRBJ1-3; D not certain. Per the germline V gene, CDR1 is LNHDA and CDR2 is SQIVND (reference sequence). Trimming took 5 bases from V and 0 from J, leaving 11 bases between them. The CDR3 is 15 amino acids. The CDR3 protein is CASSSIQSSGNTIYF. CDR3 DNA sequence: TGTGCCAGTAGTTCGATACAGAGCTCTGGAAACACCATATATTTT.

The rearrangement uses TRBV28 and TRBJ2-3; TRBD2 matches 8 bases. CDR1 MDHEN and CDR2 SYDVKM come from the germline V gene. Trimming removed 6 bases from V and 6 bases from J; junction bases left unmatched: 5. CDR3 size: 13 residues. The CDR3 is CASRPGGPDTQYF. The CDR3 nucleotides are TGTGCCAGCAGGCCGGGGGGGCCGGATACGCAGTATTTT.

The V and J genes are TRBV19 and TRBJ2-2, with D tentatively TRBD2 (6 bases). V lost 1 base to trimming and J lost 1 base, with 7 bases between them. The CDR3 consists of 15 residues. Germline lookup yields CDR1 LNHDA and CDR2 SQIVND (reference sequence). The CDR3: CASSIVGGNTGELFF. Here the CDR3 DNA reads TGTGCCAGTAGTATAGTGGGGGGGAACACCGGGGAGCTGTTTTTT.

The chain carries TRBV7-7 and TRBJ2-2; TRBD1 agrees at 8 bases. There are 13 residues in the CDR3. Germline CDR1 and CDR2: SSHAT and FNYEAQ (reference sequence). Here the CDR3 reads CAISGGHTGELFF. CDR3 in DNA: TGTGCTATCTCAGGGGGCCACACCGGGGAGCTGTTTTTT.